This entry concerns a single T cell receptor (beta chain). Its antigen is still unknown. This entry is derived from a study of CD8+ T cells in alopecia areata. Noted treatment: oral pan-JAK inhibitor, 5-10 mg twice daily. Overall study findings and caveats: Unlike in mice, where it was clearer, TCR sharing across patients was less clear, possibly HLA-related. On tofacitinib, scalp clonality and expanded CD8+ clones among top 100 fell significantly. More clonal than normal scalp was lesional scalp, particularly alopecia totalis/universalis. Persistence in scalp and blood during tofacitinib was observed for many expanded lesional clones.

Isolated RNA was reverse transcribed into cDNA used as the sequencing template. Data came from immunoSEQ multiplex PCR; TCRdb stores just in-frame clones and leaves some out. The sample shows 110,000 to 150,000 clones, 45% to 60% of them seen only once. CDR3 length: 16 amino acids. The germline V and J ends were trimmed by 6 bases and 5 bases, with 22 bases remaining between them. Germline CDR1 is PRHDT and CDR2 is FYEKMQ (reference sequence). Sequenced material: CD8+ T cells sorted from blood, taken at week 4, from a patient treated with tofacitinib. This receptor was obtained from a human donor with alopecia areata. V and J are TRBV13 and TRBJ1-1; D may be TRBD1 (6 bases). The CDR3 DNA reads as TGTGCCAGCAGAGTCCTGTGGGACACTTTAGGGACTGAAGCTTTCTTT. Its translation is CASRVLWDTLGTEAFF.